The 30 T cell receptor beta chains given below trace back to one sample, sequenced in a study of T cells after yellow fever vaccination. TCRdb ran MiXCR on the 5' RACE reads and lists one entry per CDR3 protein. The sample carries about 120,000 distinct CDR3 sequences, about 6.8% recorded once. The sequences come from CD4+ T cells sorted from PBMCs, collected around 45 days after the first yellow fever vaccination. The receptors derive from a man aged 18 to 35 who received the YFV17D yellow fever vaccine.

This chain links TRBV20-1 with TRBJ2-7; D may match TRBD1 or TRBD2 (5 bases each). With 3 bases removed from V and 0 bases from J, the gap between germline ends came to 9 bases. The CDR3 consists of 13 residues. Germline values: CDR1 DFQATT, CDR2 SNEGSKA (reference sequence). The CDR3 coding sequence is TGCAGTGCTAGGTTTGGGGGCTCCTACGAGCAGTACTTC. It codes for CSARFGGSYEQYF.

This clonotype was counted ten times or more. CDR3 residues: CASSVQSSYNEQFF. In DNA form, the CDR3 reads TGTGCCAGCAGCGTACAGAGCTCCTACAATGAGCAGTTCTTC. This chain connects TRBV6-5 to TRBJ2-1; no firm D call. From germline, CDR1 is MNHEY and CDR2 SVGAGI. The ends were cut back, 6 bases at V and 0 bases at J, with 9 bases in the middle. The CDR3 is made up of 14 amino acids.

This clonotype has only a few counts. J is TRBJ2-7 and V is TRBV5-5, with 7 bases lining up with TRBD1. V shed 0 bases and J 2 bases; nucleotides not matched to a gene: 5. This CDR3 is 15 amino acids long. Germline values: CDR1 SGHKS, CDR2 YYEKEE (reference sequence). As DNA, the CDR3 is TGTGCCAGCAGCTTGGATACCGGGACAGCCTACGAGCAGTACTTC. Translation gives CASSLDTGTAYEQYF.

This clonotype was picked up many times. The chain is built from TRBV4-3 and TRBJ2-3; 7 bases map to TRBD1. This CDR3 has 16 residues. Trimming took 0 bases from V and 9 from J; bases not matched to a gene: 12. Germline lookup yields CDR1 LGHNA and CDR2 YSLEER. DNA of the CDR3: TGCGCCAGCAGCCAAGATAGGGACAGCCGTTCATGGACGCAGTATTTT. Encoded protein: CASSQDRDSRSWTQYF.

This clonotype has ten or more counts. The chain couples TRBV7-2 to TRBJ2-7, with 9 bases aligning to TRBD1. This CDR3 comprises 14 residues. Per the germline V gene, CDR1 is SGHTA and CDR2 is FQGNSA. Unmatched junction bases numbered 1, after V lost 3 bases and J lost 1 base. DNA of the CDR3: TGTGCCAGCAGCTTGGACAGGGGTTCCTACGAGCAGTACGTC. This encodes CASSLDRGSYEQYV.

Ten or more counts support this clonotype. V gene TRBV29-1 combines with J gene TRBJ2-5; the match to TRBD1 covers 7 bases. The junction had 13 bases not matched to a gene; V was cut back by 7 bases and J by 5 bases. The germline V gene encodes CDR1 SQVTM and CDR2 ANQGSEA. The CDR3 length is 14 residues. CDR3 DNA: TGCAGCGGCCGGGACAGTGGAAGGCAGGAGACCCAGTACTTC. This encodes CSGRDSGRQETQYF.

The chain uses TRBV5-1 and TRBJ2-1; 7 bases align to TRBD1. Trimming removed 4 bases from V and 9 bases from J; junction bases left unmatched: 7. CDR3 size: 13 residues. Germline V CDR1 and CDR2: SGHRS, YFSETQ. CDR3 nucleotide sequence: TGCGCCAGCAGCCTTGAGGGGGCGCTTGAGCAGTTCTTC. Protein: CASSLEGALEQFF.

This clonotype was seen repeatedly, ten times or more. The V and J genes are TRBV7-2 and TRBJ2-4, with unresolved D. Trimming shortened V by 5 bases and J by 0 bases, and 8 bases separated the two germline ends. The CDR3 is 14 amino acids. Germline V lookup: CDR1 SGHTA, CDR2 FQGNSA. The CDR3 DNA follows: TGTGCCAGCAGCCCGCGTAGAGCCAAAAACATTCAGTACTTC. This codes for CASSPRRAKNIQYF.

Many counts were recorded for this clonotype. This sequence joins TRBV12-3 or TRBV12-4 and TRBJ2-6, with D uncertain. V gave up 7 bases and J gave up 2 bases, with 9 bases separating them. CDR3 length: 14 amino acids. CDR3 sequence reads: CASNIGAGANVLTF. The CDR3 region has the DNA TGTGCCAGCAATATTGGGGCTGGGGCCAACGTCCTGACTTTC.

This clonotype was found many times. This rearrangement joins TRBV20-1 to TRBJ1-4, with D perhaps TRBD1 (6 bases). Trimming stripped 4 bases from V and 7 bases from J, with 13 bases between. Germline CDR1 reads DFQATT; CDR2 reads SNEGSKA (reference sequence). The CDR3 runs 13 residues. The CDR3 DNA follows: TGCAGTGCTACCACAGGGAGGGGTGAAAAACTGTTTTTT. As protein: CSATTGRGEKLFF.

V and J are TRBV5-6 and TRBJ2-5, with TRBD2 matching over 10 bases. J was trimmed by 4 bases and V by 0 bases; bases with no gene match: 6. Germline loops: CDR1 SGHDT, CDR2 YYEEEE. The length of the CDR3 is 16 residues. The CDR3 protein is CASSLASSSGGETQYF. The CDR3 DNA sequence: TGTGCCAGCAGCTTGGCCTCTTCTAGCGGGGGAGAGACCCAGTACTTC. The full variable domain, rest sourced from reference TRBV5-6 and TRBJ2-5, is DAGVTQSPTHLIKTRGQQVTLRCSPKSGHDTVSWYQQALGQGPQFIFQYYEEEERQRGNFPDRFSGHQFPNYSSELNVNALLLGDSALYLCASSLASSSGGETQYFGPGTRLLVL.

This clonotype was counted many times. CDR3 sequence (DNA): TGCGCCAGCAGCCGGACAGGGGGAGGCTACACCTTC. It specifies CASSRTGGGYTF. The chain combines TRBV5-1 with TRBJ1-2, with 10 bases identical to TRBD1. This CDR3 has 12 amino acids. Per germline, CDR1 SGHRS and CDR2 YFSETQ. V was pared by 4 bases and J by 8 bases, with 2 bases of the junction left unmatched.

This clonotype was picked up a small number of times. The V and J genes are TRBV18 and TRBJ1-2, with a weak D call TRBD1 (6 bases). Germline V CDR1 and CDR2: KGHSH, LQKENI. V was clipped by 4 bases and J by 4 bases, with 13 bases between them. The CDR3 runs 14 residues. The CDR3: CASSQGQLVYGYTF. In nucleotides, the CDR3 is TGTGCCAGCTCACAAGGACAGCTTGTCTATGGCTACACCTTC.

In this sample, this clonotype turned up many times. The J gene is TRBJ2-3, the V gene TRBV10-3, with 11 positions matching TRBD2. V was pared by 6 bases and J by 4 bases, with 6 bases of the junction left unmatched. The CDR3 is made up of 15 amino acids. CDR1 ENHRY and CDR2 SYGVKD come from the germline V gene. The CDR3 bases are TGTGCCATCAGACTAGCGGGGGAAATTCCAGATACGCAGTATTTT. Translation gives CAIRLAGEIPDTQYF.

This clonotype has just a few counts. This chain uses TRBV5-1 with TRBJ2-2; D may be TRBD1 (5 bases). Germline CDR1 is SGHRS and CDR2 is YFSETQ. With 4 bases removed from V and 0 bases from J, the gap between germline ends came to 10 bases. The CDR3 is 15 amino acids. This CDR3 reads CASSVTGSNTGELFF. The DNA for the CDR3 is TGCGCCAGCAGCGTAACAGGATCGAACACCGGGGAGCTGTTTTTT.

This clonotype was counted between two and nine times. V usage is TRBV10-3 and J usage is TRBJ2-3, with 9 nucleotides matching TRBD2. Trimming removed 0 bases from V and 2 bases from J; junction bases left unmatched: 3. This CDR3 spans 16 amino acids. Germline V gene lookup returns CDR1 ENHRY and CDR2 SYGVKD. The CDR3, as DNA: TGTGCCATCAGTGAGTCGCTAGCGGGACTCACAGATACGCAGTATTTT. Translating gives CAISESLAGLTDTQYF.

The CDR3 DNA reads as TGTGCCAGCAGCTTGGCTAGCGGGAACACCGGGGAGCTGTTTTTT. This gives the protein CASSLASGNTGELFF. The chain uses TRBV11-2 and TRBJ2-2, with 7 positions matching TRBD2. Trimming cost V 3 bases and J 1 base; bases outside gene matches: 2. The CDR3 spans 15 residues. The germline V gene encodes CDR1 SGHAT and CDR2 FQNNGV.

This clonotype was counted at least ten times. The CDR3 reads CASSSFDSNTGELFF. The CDR3 DNA reads TGTGCCAGCAGCAGTTTCGACAGCAACACCGGGGAGCTGTTTTTT. This sequence joins TRBV2 and TRBJ2-2; D is perhaps TRBD1 (5 bases). This CDR3 has 15 residues. Trimming took 6 bases from V and 2 from J, leaving 13 bases between them. Germline-derived CDR1 and CDR2 are SNHLY and FYNNEI.

The chain recombines TRBV28 with TRBJ2-4, with 7 bases matching TRBD2. CDR3 length equals 13 residues. V lost 6 bases, J lost 6 bases, and 5 bases stayed unmatched. Germline loops: CDR1 MDHEN, CDR2 SYDVKM. The CDR3 coding sequence is TGTGCCAGCAGCAAGCGGGACCGAAACATTCAGTACTTC. This sequence encodes CASSKRDRNIQYF.

This clonotype was detected many times. The rearrangement joins TRBV7-9 to TRBJ2-5; possibly TRBD2 for D (7 bases). There are 13 residues in the CDR3. The V end was cut by 5 bases, the J end by 5 bases, with 12 bases between. Germline V CDR1 and CDR2: SEHNR, FQNEAQ (reference sequence). This chain's CDR3 is CASSGAGAETQYF. DNA for the CDR3: TGTGCCAGCAGCGGGGCGGGGGCCGAGACCCAGTACTTC.

This clonotype was seen at least ten times. The rearrangement joins TRBV5-1 to TRBJ2-3, with 9 nucleotides matching TRBD1. The germline V gene has CDR1 SGHRS and CDR2 YFSETQ. The length of the CDR3 is 16 residues. V dropped 4 bases and J dropped 0; count of bases not matched to a gene: 6. CDR3 protein: CASSIGGTGSTDTQYF. CDR3 DNA sequence: TGCGCCAGCAGCATTGGCGGGACAGGGAGCACAGATACGCAGTATTTT.

This clonotype was found many times. The chain carries TRBV6-1 and TRBJ1-2; 7 nucleotides match TRBD1. The CDR3 runs to 15 residues. Trimming took 3 bases from V and 3 from J; bases not matched to a gene: 7. CDR1 and CDR2 from the germline V gene are MNHNS and SASEGT. CDR3 nucleotides: TGTGCCAGCAGTGAGTGGGACAGAGAGGACTATGGCTACACCTTC. Translation gives CASSEWDREDYGYTF.

The sample holds many counts of this clonotype. This chain uses TRBV7-3 with TRBJ1-1; a possible D gene is TRBD1 (5 bases). Germline V gene sequence: CDR1 SGHTA, CDR2 FQGTGA. The ends were cut back, 1 base at V and 3 bases at J, with 9 bases in the middle. This CDR3 region has 14 residues. The CDR3: CASSLNQGHTEAFF. The CDR3 nucleotides are TGTGCCAGCAGCTTAAACCAGGGCCACACTGAAGCTTTCTTT.

This clonotype appeared many times. This rearrangement joins TRBV7-9 to TRBJ2-1; TRBD1 agrees at 9 bases. The CDR3 extends over 16 amino acids. The trim removed 5 bases at V and 7 bases at J, leaving 12 bases unmatched. The germline V gene encodes CDR1 SEHNR and CDR2 FQNEAQ (reference sequence). The CDR3 loop is CASSNRGTGFLNEQFF. In DNA, the CDR3 is TGTGCCAGCAGCAACCGCGGGACAGGGTTTCTTAATGAGCAGTTCTTC.

This clonotype was seen many times. The V and J genes are TRBV4-2 and TRBJ2-2; 7 bases map to TRBD1. The V segment lost 4 bases and the J segment 3 bases; nucleotides outside the gene matches: 2. The CDR3 spans 14 residues. From germline, CDR1 is LGHNA and CDR2 YNFKEQ. The CDR3 reads CASSRTGDTGELFF. Written as DNA, the CDR3 is TGTGCCAGCAGCCGAACAGGGGACACCGGGGAGCTGTTTTTT.

This clonotype appeared many times. The chain is built from TRBV18 and TRBJ1-5, with D perhaps matching TRBD1 (6 bases). The CDR3 is 13 residues long. Looked up from germline, CDR1 is KGHSH and CDR2 is LQKENI. V was trimmed by 6 bases and J by 6 bases, leaving 12 bases between them. In nucleotides, the CDR3 is TGTGCCAGCTCCGAGGGGGAAGGTCAGCCCCAGCATTTT. This encodes CASSEGEGQPQHF.

Note on this clonotype: This may be a read error: a much more frequent sequence differs by one nucleotide. The J gene is TRBJ2-1, the V gene TRBV4-1; 11 bases map to TRBD2. Per germline, CDR1 MGHRA and CDR2 YSYEKL. This CDR3 has 17 residues. The CDR3 sequence: CASSRDSGGDSYNQQFF. Written as DNA, the CDR3 is TGCGCCAGCAGCCGGGATAGCGGGGGGGATTCCTACAATCAGCAGTTCTTC.

The J gene is TRBJ1-6, the V gene TRBV20-1; a possible D gene is TRBD1 (5 bases). In germline, CDR1 is DFQATT, CDR2 SNEGSKA (reference sequence). V was clipped by 6 bases and J by 7 bases, with 16 bases between them. This CDR3 spans 14 amino acids. In DNA form, the CDR3 reads TGCAGTGCCGGCCGGGGCAGCCAGAATTCACCCCTCCACTTT. Translating it yields CSAGRGSQNSPLHF.

There are many counts of this clonotype. CDR3 nucleotide sequence: TGTGCCAGCAGCTTGCAGAACATTCAGTACTTC. Its protein is CASSLQNIQYF. V and J are TRBV7-9 and TRBJ2-4, with D uncertain. V lost 3 bases, J lost 7 bases, and 4 bases lay in between. Germline lookup yields CDR1 SEHNR and CDR2 FQNEAQ (reference sequence). CDR3 length equals 11 residues. The whole variable domain, filled in from reference TRBV7-9 and TRBJ2-4, reads DTGVSQNPRHKITKRGQNVTFRCDPISEHNRLYWYRQTLGQGPEFLTYFQNEAQLEKSRLLSDRFSAERPKGSFSTLEIQRTEQGDSAMYLCASSLQNIQYFGAGTRLSVL.

This clonotype was detected ten times or more. The V and J genes are TRBV20-1 and TRBJ1-6, with 8 bases lining up with TRBD1. Germline CDR1 is DFQATT and CDR2 is SNEGSKA (reference sequence). The trim removed 6 bases at V and 6 bases at J, leaving 7 bases unmatched. This CDR3 spans 14 amino acids. CDR3 DNA sequence: TGCAGTGCCCAGATGGGACAGGTTAATTCACCCCTCCACTTT. Amino acids: CSAQMGQVNSPLHF.